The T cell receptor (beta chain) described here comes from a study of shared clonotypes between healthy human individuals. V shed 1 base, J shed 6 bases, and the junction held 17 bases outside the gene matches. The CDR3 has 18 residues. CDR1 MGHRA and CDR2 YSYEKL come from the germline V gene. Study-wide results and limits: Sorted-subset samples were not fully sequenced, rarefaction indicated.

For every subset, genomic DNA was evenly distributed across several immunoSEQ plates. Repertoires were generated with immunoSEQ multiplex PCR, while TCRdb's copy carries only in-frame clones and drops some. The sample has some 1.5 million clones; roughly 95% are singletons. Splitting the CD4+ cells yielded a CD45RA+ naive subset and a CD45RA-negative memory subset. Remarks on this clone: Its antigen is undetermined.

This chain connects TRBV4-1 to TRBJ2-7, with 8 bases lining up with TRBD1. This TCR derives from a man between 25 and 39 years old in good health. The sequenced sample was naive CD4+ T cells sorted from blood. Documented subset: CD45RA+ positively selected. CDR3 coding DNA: TGCGCCAGCAGCCAAGCCGGAGGACAGGGCAGGGGGCTAGGCGAGCAGTACTTC. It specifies CASSQAGGQGRGLGEQYF.